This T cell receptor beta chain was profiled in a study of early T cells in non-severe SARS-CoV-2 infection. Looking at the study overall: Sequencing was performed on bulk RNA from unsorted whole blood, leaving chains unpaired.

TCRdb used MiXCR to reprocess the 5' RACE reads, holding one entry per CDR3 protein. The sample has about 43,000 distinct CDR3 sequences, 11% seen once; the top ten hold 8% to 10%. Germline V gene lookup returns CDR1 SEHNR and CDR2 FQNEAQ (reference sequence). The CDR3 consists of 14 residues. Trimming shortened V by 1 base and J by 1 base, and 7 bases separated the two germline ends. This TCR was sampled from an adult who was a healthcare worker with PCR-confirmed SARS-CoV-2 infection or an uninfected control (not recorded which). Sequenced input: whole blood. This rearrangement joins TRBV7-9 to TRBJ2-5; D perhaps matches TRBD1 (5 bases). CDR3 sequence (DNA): TGTGCCAGCAGCTTAGGACAGCCCCAAGAGACCCAGTACTTC. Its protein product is CASSLGQPQETQYF.